This T cell receptor (beta chain) derives from a study of blood T cell repertoires in COVID-19. Study as a whole: Sites across the United States, Italy and Spain contributed samples from acute and convalescent COVID-19. PBMCs, B-cell-depleted T cells, or T cells provided the cDNA or gDNA that made up the material.

Per the original data handling: The assay estimated nucleated cells by amplifying reference gene primers. Profiling relied on immunoSEQ multiplex PCR, and the TCRdb table lists in-frame clones only, not all of them. V and J calls and clone size come straight from that table; D and trimming were deduced from the DNA. The profile shows 180,000 or so clones, roughly 80% of them singletons. The CDR3 covers 14 residues. Unmatched junction bases numbered 8, after V lost 2 bases and J lost 8 bases. Germline CDR1 reads SGHDT; CDR2 reads YYEEEE. Patients from Seattle were sampled longitudinally, starting during active infection. This clone was seen a handful of times.

This TCR derives from a woman aged 65 to 85 with COVID-19, enrolled during active disease. Sequences were obtained from peripheral blood. The chain is built from TRBV5-6 and TRBJ1-1; the match to TRBD1 covers 8 bases. The CDR3 nucleotides are TGTGCCAGCAGCTTCCAACCGACAGGGGTGGAAGCTTTCTTT. Translated, it gives CASSFQPTGVEAFF.